A selection of T cell receptor delta chains follows, all from one sample in a study of Vδ1+ human thymocytes. TCRdb reanalyzed the multiplex PCR reads using CATT. Counted here are about 53,000 delta-chain clones, over 13% occurring once; the ten biggest clones make up approximately 0.4%. What was sequenced was Vdelta1+ gamma-delta thymocytes from the thymus. These TCRs come from a girl under three years old who had congenital heart surgery. CDR3s leave out the opening cysteine and the closing phenylalanine or tryptophan. The order of the fields is V gene, CDR3 protein.

V gene: TRDV1; CDR3 protein: ALGELLAFPSILGAAAPTTTDKLI
V gene: TRDV1; CDR3 protein: ALGEQRGDYWGTDKLI
V gene: TRDV1; CDR3 protein: ALGELVGPTFLRGLGSYTDKLI
V gene: TRDV1; CDR3 protein: ALGVTGGYQYTDKLI
V gene: TRDV1; CDR3 protein: ALGEPPLGYVPKLI
V gene: TRDV1; CDR3 protein: ALGGPNSLKRDTVKLI
V gene: TRDV1; CDR3 protein: ALGEGVYSGGYAVSDKLI
V gene: TRDV1; CDR3 protein: ALGVKRGTGRYTDKLI
V gene: TRDV1; CDR3 protein: ALGAGKAFLLGYDKLI
V gene: TRDV1; CDR3 protein: ALGERPGGLPYTDKLI
V gene: TRDV1; CDR3 protein: ALGELTRPSLTYTDKLI
V gene: TRDV1; CDR3 protein: ALGDRGSRILRTLAAAYTDKLI
V gene: TRDV1; CDR3 protein: ALGEPRPSYALGDTSTVKLI
V gene: TRDV1; CDR3 protein: ALGELKPRGKLI
V gene: TRDV1; CDR3 protein: ALGERILEGGIQEDTDKLI
V gene: TRDV1; CDR3 protein: ALGEIHPSYGGTYWGIPDKLI
V gene: TRDV1; CDR3 protein: ALGVPPDLLGDTPPYTDKLI
V gene: TRDV1; CDR3 protein: ALGELLPTDKLI
V gene: TRDV1; CDR3 protein: ALGDYRGGYTDKLI
V gene: TRDV1; CDR3 protein: ALGEHGPTPLHTDKLI
V gene: TRDV1; CDR3 protein: ALGENLILILGDTDKLI
V gene: TRDV1; CDR3 protein: ALGEPGLPTILAPTDKLI
V gene: TRDV1; CDR3 protein: ALGELRGPKYTDKLI
V gene: TRDV1; CDR3 protein: ALGEGLPLGGFNLDKLI
V gene: TRDV1; CDR3 protein: ALGKSVGGYFPRQYTDKLI
V gene: TRDV1; CDR3 protein: ALVPSYAGGYTDKLI
V gene: TRDV1; CDR3 protein: ALGEESLTFPPLEAEHTPYWGTLHTDKLI
V gene: TRDV1; CDR3 protein: ALGELFGFDHTDKLI
V gene: TRDV1; CDR3 protein: ALGELSQHTLLGAYTDKLI
V gene: TRDV1; CDR3 protein: ALGEASGGWDKLI
V gene: TRDV1; CDR3 protein: ALGESSRIYWGNPCATDKLI
V gene: TRDV1; CDR3 protein: APGELRPGEHTDKLI
V gene: TRDV1; CDR3 protein: ALGERAYWGIRKTDKLI
V gene: TRDV1; CDR3 protein: ALGELPSLLGDTDKLI
V gene: TRDV1; CDR3 protein: ALGDPFLPGDPYTDKLI
V gene: TRDV3; CDR3 protein: AFEFWPNTDKLI
V gene: TRDV1; CDR3 protein: ALGELRRDPSKLI
V gene: TRDV1; CDR3 protein: ALGKEPFCPDKLI
V gene: TRDV1; CDR3 protein: ALGERAFPNPYGDKLI
V gene: TRDV1; CDR3 protein: ALGERPPPGDTDKLI
V gene: TRDV1; CDR3 protein: ALGELYPTYWGIRDTDKLI
V gene: TRDV1; CDR3 protein: ALGATTLPTGWGRPFRFTDKLI
V gene: TRDV1; CDR3 protein: ALGEGLTRLGATRDKLI
V gene: TRDV1; CDR3 protein: ALGAPRGVLGDLWANTDKLI
V gene: TRDV1; CDR3 protein: ALGEVPFSLLGENDKLI
V gene: TRDV1; CDR3 protein: ALGETSRRPSYWGIRGWDKLI
V gene: TRDV1; CDR3 protein: ALGEYFPRLFMYTDKLI
V gene: TRDV1; CDR3 protein: ALGELKRFPRYTGGYAIYTDKLI
V gene: TRDV1; CDR3 protein: ALGELLSYVREPGGTDKLI
V gene: TRDV1; CDR3 protein: ALGELRRGDTRTDKLI
V gene: TRDV1; CDR3 protein: ALIPALGTQVDKLI
V gene: TRDV1; CDR3 protein: ALGDSATYDGVGRDKLI